This T cell receptor beta chain was profiled in a study of early T cells in non-severe SARS-CoV-2 infection. Study results and limitations: Missing private and CD4 specificities, VDJdb matching favored anti-spike CD8 responses.

This clonotype was counted only a few times. What it recognizes is unknown. V lost 3 bases and J lost 8, with 19 bases in between. Germline CDR1 is KGHSH and CDR2 is LQKENI. This CDR3 is built from 15 residues. Individual cDNA molecules carried attached unique molecular identifiers. MiXCR, run by TCRdb on the 5' RACE reads, gives a single entry per CDR3 protein. The repertoire holds about 80,000 distinct CDR3 sequences, with around 15% as singletons. V and J are TRBV18 and TRBJ1-1; D perhaps matches TRBD1 (5 bases). Sequencing was performed on whole blood. The source is an adult who was a healthcare worker with PCR-confirmed SARS-CoV-2 infection or an uninfected control (not recorded which). The CDR3 bases are TGTGCCAGCTCACCTAATCAGGGCCTTATCGCGGAAGCTTTCTTT. Encoded protein: CASSPNQGLIAEAFF.